Each of the 23 T cell receptor beta chains below was sequenced from the same sample in a study of T cells in Graves' hyperthyroidism and ophthalmopathy. What was amplified from RNA transcripts were TCR beta CDR3 regions. The HTBI primer set drove a first-round RT-PCR of the TCR CDR3. TCRdb redid the calling of the multiplex PCR reads with MiXCR, one entry per CDR3 protein. Among under 350,000 distinct CDR3 sequences listed, roughly 15% were seen once. The sequencing sample was made of blood. The receptors come from a woman aged 30 to 39 with Graves' hyperthyroidism that later progressed to Graves' ophthalmopathy.

This clonotype occurred many times. The rearrangement uses TRBV13 and TRBJ1-2, with TRBD1 matching 7 bases. J was trimmed by 11 bases and V by 1 base; bases with no gene match: 10. From germline, CDR1 is PRHDT and CDR2 FYEKMQ (reference sequence). CDR3 length equals 14 residues. This chain's CDR3 is CASSLAAGTARYTF. The CDR3 DNA reads TGTGCCAGCAGCTTAGCCGCCGGGACAGCGAGGTACACCTTC.

There are a few counts of this clonotype. This chain connects TRBV4-1 to TRBJ2-5, with 12 bases matching TRBD2. The V gene's germline CDR1 is MGHRA and CDR2 YSYEKL. V lost 3 bases and J lost 5; bases outside the gene matches: 4. The CDR3 extends over 15 amino acids. In nucleotides, the CDR3 is TGCGCCAGCAGCCAGGAGACTAGCGGGAGCGAGACCCAGTACTTC. As protein: CASSQETSGSETQYF.

The table lists this clonotype with many counts. The chain is built from TRBV20-1 and TRBJ2-3, with D tentatively TRBD1 (5 bases). The CDR3 spans 15 residues. Per the germline V gene, CDR1 is DFQATT and CDR2 is SNEGSKA (reference sequence). Between the trimmed V and J ends, which lost 0 bases and 4 bases, there was a span of 14 bases. CDR3 in DNA: TGCAGTGCTAGAGATTGGCAGGGTCAATCAGATACGCAGTATTTT. Translation: CSARDWQGQSDTQYF.

This clonotype appeared many times. The chain is built from TRBV7-6 and TRBJ2-7; tentatively, D is TRBD2 (5 bases). The CDR3 is made up of 17 amino acids. Germline V lookup: CDR1 SGHVS, CDR2 FNYEAQ. V lost 5 bases, J lost 2 bases, and 22 bases lay in between. CDR3 region: CASSPLDTTQEAYEQYF. The DNA of the CDR3 is TGTGCCAGCAGCCCACTAGATACAACCCAAGAGGCCTACGAGCAGTACTTC.

This clonotype occurred many times. The rearrangement joins TRBV3-1 to TRBJ1-1; D is possibly TRBD1 (5 bases). The CDR3 has 13 amino acids. The germline CDR1 and CDR2 sequences are LGHDT and YNNKEL (reference sequence). V was clipped by 5 bases and J by 4 bases, with 11 bases between them. The CDR3 protein is CASSKAGSTEAFF. CDR3 DNA sequence: TGTGCCAGCAGCAAAGCAGGGAGCACTGAAGCTTTCTTT.

This clonotype was counted many times. The chain has TRBV6-1 and TRBJ2-1; the D call may be TRBD1 or TRBD2 (5 bases each). Germline V gives CDR1 MNHNS, CDR2 SASEGT. CDR3 length: 14 amino acids. The V end lost 8 bases, the J end lost 4 bases, and 15 bases lay between the germline ends. The CDR3 DNA reads as TGTGCCAGCCGGGGCTCAGGAGAATACAATGAGCAGTTCTTC. It codes for CASRGSGEYNEQFF.

This clonotype occurred many times. The CDR3 is CASSLGGGSNTGELFF. Here the CDR3 DNA reads TGTGCCAGCAGCTTAGGGGGCGGTTCAAACACCGGGGAGCTGTTTTTT. V and J are TRBV7-8 and TRBJ2-2, with a possible D match to TRBD1 (5 bases). Trimming took off 1 base at V and 2 bases at J, with 11 bases between the two ends. This CDR3 has 16 residues. Looked up from germline, CDR1 is SGHVS and CDR2 is FQNEAQ.

This clonotype occurred many times. The V call is TRBV9, the J call TRBJ1-2; D is undetermined. The germline gives CDR1 SGDLS, CDR2 YYNGEE. The germline V and J ends were trimmed by 3 bases and 8 bases, with 17 bases remaining between them. This CDR3 spans 14 amino acids. CDR3 loop: CASSAETARRGYTF. The CDR3 DNA sequence: TGTGCCAGCAGCGCTGAAACCGCTCGGCGAGGCTACACCTTC.

This clonotype has a handful of counts. The chain combines TRBV10-3 with TRBJ2-1; 7 bases are shared with TRBD2. With V trimmed by 11 bases and J by 2 bases, 9 bases remained unmatched. The CDR3 has 14 residues. The germline CDR1 and CDR2 sequences are ENHRY and SYGVKD. CDR3 region: CAFSASGTYNEQFF. The CDR3 region has the DNA TGTGCCTTCTCTGCTAGCGGAACCTACAATGAGCAGTTCTTC.

At least ten counts were recorded for this clonotype. The V call is TRBV28, the J call TRBJ2-2; D is undetermined. With 8 bases removed from V and 6 bases from J, the gap between germline ends came to 16 bases. The CDR3 has 14 amino acids. Germline CDR1 MDHEN, CDR2 SYDVKM. CDR3 bases: TGTGCCAGCTCGGTAGCAGACTGGTCCGGGGAGCTGTTTTTT. Translating gives CASSVADWSGELFF.

As concerns this clonotype: Just one base apart from a much larger clone, this may be a read error. V usage is TRBV2 and J usage is TRBJ2-7; 7 bases agree with TRBD2. CDR3 length: 13 amino acids. The germline V gene has CDR1 SNHLY and CDR2 FYNNEI. The junction had 5 bases not matched to a gene; V was cut back by 8 bases and J by 1 base. Written as DNA, the CDR3 is TGTGCCAGCGGAGGCGGGAGTTCCTACGAGCAGTACTTC. Translated, it gives CASGGGSSYEQYF. Complete variable domain (other parts from reference TRBV2 and TRBJ2-7): EPEVTQTPSHQVTQMGQEVILRCVPISNHLYFYWYRQILGQKVEFLVSFYNNEISEKSEIFDDQFSVERPDGSNFTLKIRSTKLEDSAMYFCASGGGSSYEQYFGPGTRLTVT.

This clonotype was recorded many times. The V and J genes are TRBV7-8 and TRBJ2-4; TRBD2 matches 10 bases. J gave up 5 bases and V 5 bases, and 12 bases lay outside the gene matches. CDR1 and CDR2 (germline): SGHVS, FQNEAQ. There are 17 residues in the CDR3. This CDR3 is CASSLQASGSWENIQYF. CDR3 nucleotide sequence: TGTGCCAGCAGCCTACAGGCTAGCGGGAGTTGGGAAAACATTCAGTACTTC.

The table lists this clonotype with many counts. V is TRBV12-3 or TRBV12-4 and J is TRBJ2-5, with 10 bases matching TRBD2. Trimming at V came to 1 base and at J to 0 bases, leaving 2 bases not matched to a gene. The CDR3 is 16 residues long. CDR3 region: CASSLGTSGNQETQYF. CDR3 nucleotides: TGTGCCAGCAGTTTAGGGACTAGCGGAAACCAAGAGACCCAGTACTTC.

The table lists this clonotype with a few counts. The rearrangement links TRBV28 to TRBJ2-2, with 8 bases that match TRBD1. The germline gives CDR1 MDHEN, CDR2 SYDVKM. CDR3 length: 15 residues. With 5 bases clipped from V and 6 bases from J, the junction kept 8 bases outside the gene matches. This chain's CDR3 is CASSGTGRGPGELFF. CDR3 DNA sequence: TGTGCCAGCAGTGGCACCGGCAGGGGGCCCGGGGAGCTGTTTTTT.

This clonotype was counted many times. The chain carries TRBV7-2 and TRBJ2-3; D may be TRBD2 (5 bases). Trimming took 0 bases from V and 1 from J, leaving 14 bases between them. The CDR3 has 17 residues. Germline V gene sequence: CDR1 SGHTA, CDR2 FQGNSA. The CDR3 DNA is TGTGCCAGCAGCTTAGCCTGGCGGTGTAGCGGCACAGATACGCAGTATTTT. Its protein product is CASSLAWRCSGTDTQYF. Combining the CDR3 with reference TRBV7-2 and TRBJ2-3 gives the whole variable domain GAGVSQSPSNKVTEKGKDVELRCDPISGHTALYWYRQSLGQGLEFLIYFQGNSAPDKSGLPSDRFSAERTGGSVSTLTIQRTQQEDSAVYLCASSLAWRCSGTDTQYFGPGTRLTVL.

This clonotype has ten or more counts. The chain joins TRBV6-2 or TRBV6-3 to TRBJ1-1; D is ambiguous. The CDR3 length is 14 residues. V lost 2 bases and J lost 3, with 10 bases in between. Germline V lookup: CDR1 MNHEY, CDR2 SVGEGT. The CDR3 reads CASSYQGGYTEAFF. The CDR3 bases are TGTGCCAGCAGTTACCAAGGAGGGTACACTGAAGCTTTCTTT.

This clonotype was recorded at least ten times. The V and J genes are TRBV7-2 and TRBJ2-7; D is possibly TRBD2 (6 bases). The CDR3 length is 14 residues. In germline, CDR1 is SGHTA, CDR2 FQGNSA. The V end lost 5 bases, the J end lost 5 bases, and 16 bases lay between the germline ends. The CDR3 region is CASSARDLYNEQYF. The CDR3 nucleotides are TGTGCCAGCAGCGCCCGGGACTTATACAACGAGCAGTACTTC.

There are many counts of this clonotype. This chain connects TRBV11-2 to TRBJ2-3; D tentatively reads TRBD1 or TRBD2 (7 bases each). Trimming left V 1 base short and J 3 bases short, with 14 bases between. The CDR3 contains 16 residues. Germline V CDR1 and CDR2: SGHAT, FQNNGV. The CDR3 DNA is TGTGCCAGCAGCTTAGCGCAAGCGGGACAGACAGATACGCAGTATTTT. Translating it yields CASSLAQAGQTDTQYF. The full variable domain, with the rest looked up from reference TRBV11-2 and TRBJ2-3, is EAGVAQSPRYKIIEKRQSVAFWCNPISGHATLYWYQQILGQGPKLLIQFQNNGVVDDSQLPKDRFSAERLKGVDSTLKIQPAKLEDSAVYLCASSLAQAGQTDTQYFGPGTRLTVL.

In this sample, this clonotype turned up many times. The rearrangement joins TRBV14 to TRBJ1-1, with D tentatively TRBD1 (5 bases). The V end lost 0 bases, the J end lost 6 bases, and 14 bases lay between the germline ends. Germline values: CDR1 SGHDN, CDR2 FVKESK. This CDR3 comprises 15 residues. CDR3: CASSQENSGQAEAFF. Written as DNA, the CDR3 is TGTGCCAGCAGCCAAGAAAACTCGGGGCAGGCTGAAGCTTTCTTT.

Ten or more counts support this clonotype. This rearrangement joins TRBV6-5 to TRBJ1-1, with D maybe TRBD1 (5 bases). This CDR3 contains 15 residues. Trimming took off 4 bases at V and 4 bases at J, with 16 bases between the two ends. Germline CDR1 reads MNHEY; CDR2 reads SVGAGI. The CDR3 DNA sequence: TGTGCCAGCAGTTTAGGAGACAGTGATCCCACTGAAGCTTTCTTT. It encodes CASSLGDSDPTEAFF.

The rearrangement uses TRBV4-1 and TRBJ2-1, with D possibly matching TRBD1 (6 bases). CDR1 is MGHRA, CDR2 YSYEKL, per germline. The V end was cut by 0 bases, the J end by 0 bases, with 9 bases between. This CDR3 comprises 16 residues. The CDR3 nucleotides are TGCGCCAGCAGCCAAGATAGGGGGAGCTCCTACAATGAGCAGTTCTTC. Translated, it gives CASSQDRGSSYNEQFF.

This chain joins TRBV30 and TRBJ2-2, with D maybe TRBD1 (6 bases). V lost 7 bases, J lost 6 bases, and 12 bases lay in between. The CDR3 runs 12 residues. Germline V lookup: CDR1 GTSNPN, CDR2 SVGIG (reference sequence). The CDR3 region is CAFSQGPGELFF. DNA for the CDR3: TGTGCCTTCTCCCAGGGGCCCGGGGAGCTGTTTTTT.

This clonotype was detected many times. V gene TRBV3-1 combines with J gene TRBJ1-3; D is possibly TRBD1 (6 bases). The CDR3 covers 15 residues. V lost 0 bases, J lost 5 bases, and 11 bases lay in between. Germline lookup yields CDR1 LGHDT and CDR2 YNNKEL (reference sequence). The CDR3 bases are TGTGCCAGCAGCCAAGATATCCGGGGGCGAAACACCATATATTTT. It specifies CASSQDIRGRNTIYF.